The rows below give T cell receptor beta chains drawn from one sample of a study of blood T cell repertoires in COVID-19. The repertoire was sequenced with immunoSEQ multiplex PCR; TCRdb's copy has only in-frame clones and lacks some. The sample records over 200,000 clones, roughly four fifths being singletons. The source material was PBMCs or T cells enriched from blood (not recorded which). These receptors all stem from a man in his sixties who had recovered from COVID-19. Both conserved end residues are part of each CDR3. Fields, in order: CDR3 protein, CDR3 DNA, clone size, J gene, D gene, V gene. A D gene is named only where the DNA matches it firmly. Clone sizes are given selectively: once, few, many, or a class where the clone is expanded.

cdr3_aa: CASSPTGQPYEQYF; cdr3_nt: TGTGCCAGCAGTCCAACGGGACAGCCCTACGAGCAGTACTTC; clone_size: few; j_call: TRBJ2-7; d_call: TRBD1; v_call: TRBV6-2/TRBV6-3
cdr3_aa: CASSLVFSSYEQYF; cdr3_nt: TGTGCCAGCAGCTTAGTATTTAGCTCCTACGAGCAGTACTTC; clone_size: once; j_call: TRBJ2-7; d_call: NA; v_call: TRBV11-2
cdr3_aa: CASSLRLRPPNNEQFF; cdr3_nt: TGTGCTAGCAGCCTCAGACTGCGCCCTCCGAACAATGAGCAGTTCTTC; clone_size: NA; j_call: TRBJ2-1; d_call: NA; v_call: TRBV7-7
cdr3_aa: CASSIPAGTEAFF; cdr3_nt: TGTGCCAGTAGTATCCCCGCCGGGACTGAAGCTTTCTTT; clone_size: few; j_call: TRBJ1-1; d_call: NA; v_call: TRBV19
cdr3_aa: CASSLAVGSGENGYTF; cdr3_nt: TGTGCCAGCAGCTTGGCCGTTGGTTCAGGGGAGAATGGCTACACCTTC; clone_size: NA; j_call: TRBJ1-2; d_call: NA; v_call: TRBV5-5
cdr3_aa: CASRMTGVNTEAFF; cdr3_nt: TGTGCCAGTAGGATGACAGGGGTGAACACTGAAGCTTTCTTT; clone_size: NA; j_call: TRBJ1-1; d_call: TRBD1; v_call: TRBV19
cdr3_aa: CASSRSSSGNTIYF; cdr3_nt: TGCGCCAGCAGCCGGTCTAGCTCTGGAAACACCATATATTTT; clone_size: NA; j_call: TRBJ1-3; d_call: NA; v_call: TRBV5-1
cdr3_aa: CSARGSELFF; cdr3_nt: TGCAGTGCTAGAGGGTCGGAACTGTTTTTT; clone_size: once; j_call: TRBJ1-4; d_call: NA; v_call: TRBV20-1
cdr3_aa: CASSLAGTGRYYGYTF; cdr3_nt: TGTGCCAGCAGCTTAGCAGGGACAGGGCGCTACTATGGCTACACCTTC; clone_size: NA; j_call: TRBJ1-2; d_call: TRBD1; v_call: TRBV7-8
cdr3_aa: CASSSDREVTEAFF; cdr3_nt: TGCGCCAGCAGCTCAGACAGGGAGGTCACTGAAGCTTTCTTT; clone_size: NA; j_call: TRBJ1-1; d_call: TRBD1; v_call: TRBV5-1
cdr3_aa: CASGLVRETGELFF; cdr3_nt: TGTGCTAGTGGTTTGGTACGGGAAACCGGGGAGCTGTTTTTT; clone_size: NA; j_call: TRBJ2-2; d_call: NA; v_call: TRBV12-5
cdr3_aa: CASSESGQGIQSSYNEQFF; cdr3_nt: TGTGCCAGCAGTGAATCGGGACAGGGGATACAAAGCTCCTACAATGAGCAGTTCTTC; clone_size: few; j_call: TRBJ2-1; d_call: TRBD1; v_call: TRBV6-1
cdr3_aa: CASSQYINSPLHF; cdr3_nt: TGTGCCAGCAGCCAATACATTAATTCACCCCTCCACTTT; clone_size: few; j_call: TRBJ1-6; d_call: NA; v_call: TRBV3-1/TRBV3-2
cdr3_aa: CASSLAVTGYNSPLHF; cdr3_nt: TGTGCCAGCAGCTTAGCCGTGACGGGGTATAATTCACCCCTCCACTTT; clone_size: NA; j_call: TRBJ1-6; d_call: NA; v_call: TRBV11-1
cdr3_aa: CASSQDGGSACAGANVLTF; cdr3_nt: TGTGCCAGCAGCCAAGATGGCGGATCCGCGTGCGCCGGGGCCAACGTCCTGACTTTC; clone_size: NA; j_call: TRBJ2-6; d_call: NA; v_call: TRBV3-1/TRBV3-2
cdr3_aa: CASSQNRQTEAFF; cdr3_nt: TGTGCCAGCAGCCAGAACAGACAGACTGAAGCTTTCTTT; clone_size: NA; j_call: TRBJ1-1; d_call: NA; v_call: TRBV3-1/TRBV3-2
cdr3_aa: CASSLGGAKNIQYF; cdr3_nt: TGTGCCAGCAGCCTGGGGGGTGCCAAAAACATTCAGTACTTC; clone_size: NA; j_call: TRBJ2-4; d_call: NA; v_call: TRBV7-8
cdr3_aa: CASRMARGTETQYF; cdr3_nt: TGTGCCAGCAGAATGGCTAGGGGCACGGAGACCCAGTACTTC; clone_size: NA; j_call: TRBJ2-5; d_call: NA; v_call: TRBV11-2
cdr3_aa: CASSFDRNNYGYTF; cdr3_nt: TGTGCCAGCAGCTTTGACAGAAATAACTATGGCTACACCTTC; clone_size: NA; j_call: TRBJ1-2; d_call: NA; v_call: TRBV7-8
cdr3_aa: CSATGTGGLKQYF; cdr3_nt: TGCAGCGCTACCGGGACGGGAGGTTTAAAGCAGTACTTC; clone_size: NA; j_call: TRBJ2-7; d_call: TRBD2; v_call: TRBV29-1